One and the same sample provided the 3 T cell receptor beta chains below, sequenced in a study of pediatric ulcerative colitis. Using immunoSEQ multiplex PCR, the repertoire was profiled, and TCRdb retains in-frame clones only, with some absent. The sample shows around 65,000 clones, 70% to 85% of them seen only once. Sequencing was done on a sample of blood. These receptor sequences come from a boy aged 10-17 years with moderate ulcerative colitis.

The chain has TRBV6-5 and TRBJ1-5; 7 bases fit TRBD1. Germline CDR1 reads MNHEY; CDR2 reads SVGAGI. The CDR3 loop spans 15 amino acids. The junction had 13 bases not matched to a gene; V was cut back by 5 bases and J by 9 bases. CDR3 in DNA: TGTGCCAGCAGTCCCCGGGACAGCCCGCTTCGGCCCCAGCATTTT. Protein: CASSPRDSPLRPQHF.

The rearrangement links TRBV5-1 to TRBJ1-1, with D possibly TRBD1 on 5 matching bases. From germline, CDR1 is SGHRS and CDR2 YFSETQ. V gave up 0 bases and J gave up 2 bases, with 8 bases separating them. The CDR3 is 14 residues long. The CDR3 reads CASSLETDNTEAFF. The CDR3 coding sequence is TGCGCCAGCAGCTTGGAGACAGACAACACTGAAGCTTTCTTT.

The rearrangement links TRBV6-4 to TRBJ2-3; 14 nucleotides agree with TRBD2. The CDR3 length is 15 residues. Looked up from germline, CDR1 is MRHNA and CDR2 is SNTAGT. V was pared by 5 bases and J by 7 bases, with 5 bases of the junction left unmatched. As DNA, the CDR3 is TGTGCCAGCAGTTGGACTAGCGGGGGGCCTAATACGCAGTATTTT. Amino acids: CASSWTSGGPNTQYF.